These 24 T cell receptor beta chains share one sample of origin, sequenced in a study of OX40 agonist ivuxolimab in advanced cancers. The method was immunoSEQ multiplex PCR; TCRdb's version includes in-frame clones alone and lacks a portion of them. The sample consists of around 100,000 clones, more than 85% of them appearing once. The sequencing used CD4+ or CD8+ T cells sorted from blood, collected in a trial of the OX40 agonist ivuxolimab. The receptors come from an adult with an advanced solid tumor such as melanoma, head and neck, liver or kidney cancer.

The chain couples TRBV5-4 to TRBJ1-2; the D gene is possibly TRBD1 (5 bases). The germline gives CDR1 SGHNT, CDR2 YYREEE (reference sequence). V lost 4 bases to trimming and J lost 4 bases, with 14 bases between them. The CDR3 has 14 residues. The CDR3 sequence is CASSPLGRRYGYTF. The DNA of the CDR3 is TGTGCCAGCAGCCCCTTGGGACGCCGCTATGGCTACACCTTC.

The genes are TRBV10-2 and TRBJ2-7; no definite D call. This CDR3 has 13 residues. V lost 6 bases and J 0 bases, leaving 9 bases between the germline ends. Germline lookup yields CDR1 WSHSY and CDR2 SAAADI. This CDR3 reads CASRDFSSYEQYF. CDR3 coding DNA: TGCGCCAGCAGGGATTTCAGCTCCTACGAGCAGTACTTC.

The V gene is TRBV15, the J gene TRBJ2-6, with D possibly being TRBD1 (6 bases). The V gene's germline CDR1 is LNHNV and CDR2 YYDKDF (reference sequence). The germline V and J ends were trimmed by 6 bases and 1 base, with 19 bases remaining between them. This CDR3 has 18 amino acids. Here the CDR3 reads CATRSAGRGESGANVLTF. CDR3 sequence (DNA): TGTGCCACCAGGAGCGCGGGCAGGGGTGAATCTGGGGCCAACGTCCTGACTTTC.

V is TRBV6-1 and J is TRBJ1-5; D ambiguous. The CDR3 runs 10 residues. Germline CDR1 reads MNHNS; CDR2 reads SASEGT. Trimming took off 8 bases at V and 16 bases at J, with 15 bases between the two ends. The CDR3 DNA is TGTGCCAGCTACAAGGCCGAGATCCATTTT. The encoded protein is CASYKAEIHF.

This sequence joins TRBV7-2 and TRBJ2-1, with TRBD2 matching 10 bases. The germline CDR1 and CDR2 sequences are SGHTA and FQGNSA. CDR3 length: 18 amino acids. V was clipped by 1 base and J by 2 bases; unmatched bases: 8. The CDR3, as DNA: TGTGCCAGCAGCTTAGTGGCTAGCGGGAGAAGTACCTACAATGAGCAGTTCTTC. It codes for CASSLVASGRSTYNEQFF.

The chain joins TRBV5-4 to TRBJ1-2, with a weak D call TRBD1 (5 bases). From germline, CDR1 is SGHNT and CDR2 YYREEE (reference sequence). V lost 4 bases and J lost 1, with 8 bases in between. The CDR3 covers 13 residues. This CDR3 reads CASSRDGNYGYTF. The CDR3 bases are TGTGCCAGCAGCCGGGACGGTAACTATGGCTACACCTTC.

This clone came up once. The chain combines TRBV4-1 with TRBJ2-3; D is undetermined. CDR3 length: 13 amino acids. Germline assignment: CDR1 MGHRA and CDR2 YSYEKL. V was shortened by 0 bases and J by 5 bases, with 6 bases between the two germline ends. CDR3 region: CASSQDLGDTQYF. The CDR3 bases are TGCGCCAGCAGCCAAGATCTTGGAGATACGCAGTATTTT.

This sequence joins TRBV5-1 and TRBJ2-3, with 7 bases matching TRBD2. Looked up from germline, CDR1 is SGHRS and CDR2 is YFSETQ. This CDR3 has 15 residues. V dropped 2 bases and J dropped 0; count of bases not matched to a gene: 3. The CDR3, as DNA: TGCGCCAGCAGCTTCGGGGGGTCGAGCACAGATACGCAGTATTTT. This gives the protein CASSFGGSSTDTQYF.

The chain employs TRBV19 and TRBJ1-1; D is undetermined. Germline V gives CDR1 LNHDA, CDR2 SQIVND (reference sequence). The V and J ends lost 3 bases and 5 bases respectively, with 13 bases between them. The CDR3 is made up of 14 amino acids. CDR3 nucleotide sequence: TGTGCCAGTAGTATCGGTCTACGCGGTACTGAAGCTTTCTTT. Its protein product is CASSIGLRGTEAFF.

The genes are TRBV7-9 and TRBJ2-1, with 10 bases lining up with TRBD1. The trim removed 1 base at V and 0 bases at J, leaving 9 bases unmatched. There are 19 residues in the CDR3. Germline CDR1 SEHNR, CDR2 FQNEAQ (reference sequence). Written as DNA, the CDR3 is TGTGCCAGCAGCTTAGGTAGGACAGGGGGTCCGAGCTCCTACAATGAGCAGTTCTTC. Protein product: CASSLGRTGGPSSYNEQFF.

The V call is TRBV28, the J call TRBJ2-7; TRBD2 matches 10 bases. J was trimmed by 2 bases and V by 8 bases; bases with no gene match: 9. Germline V gene lookup returns CDR1 MDHEN and CDR2 SYDVKM. CDR3 length equals 15 residues. The CDR3 coding sequence is TGTGCCAGCCTTAGTACTAGCGGGAAGACCTACGAGCAGTACTTC. Protein sequence: CASLSTSGKTYEQYF.

CDR3 sequence reads: CASSIRQGVEAFF. Here the CDR3 DNA reads TGTGCCAGTAGTATTAGACAGGGTGTTGAAGCTTTCTTT. This chain joins TRBV19 and TRBJ1-1, with 7 nucleotides matching TRBD1. Losses at the gene ends were 3 bases for V and 7 bases for J; bases not matched to a gene: 5. Germline V gene data show CDR1 as LNHDA and CDR2 as SQIVND (reference sequence). This CDR3 has 13 amino acids.

The gene calls are TRBV5-1 and TRBJ2-2; 10 nucleotides line up with TRBD1. From germline, CDR1 is SGHRS and CDR2 YFSETQ. CDR3 length: 17 residues. The ends lost 4 bases at V and 6 bases at J; junction bases unmatched: 12. The CDR3 loop is CASSPYQGTGAAGELFF. CDR3 sequence (DNA): TGCGCCAGCAGCCCTTATCAGGGGACAGGGGCTGCCGGGGAGCTGTTTTTT.

This chain uses TRBV19 with TRBJ2-7, with D possibly TRBD2 on 6 matching bases. V was clipped by 5 bases and J by 7 bases, with 9 bases between them. The germline V gene has CDR1 LNHDA and CDR2 SQIVND (reference sequence). The CDR3 has 11 residues. CDR3 protein: CASSFGREQYF. The CDR3 DNA is TGTGCCAGTAGTTTTGGGAGGGAGCAGTACTTC.

V usage is TRBV7-6 and J usage is TRBJ1-4, with TRBD1 identical over 8 bases. The V and J ends lost 2 bases and 3 bases, in that order; junction bases with no gene match: 14. CDR3 length: 19 residues. The germline CDR1 and CDR2 sequences are SGHVS and FNYEAQ. The CDR3 DNA is TGTGCCAGCAGCTTAAGGGGACTGACAGGGGCCTGGTCTAATGAAAAACTGTTTTTT. It specifies CASSLRGLTGAWSNEKLFF.

The chain has TRBV6-1 and TRBJ2-1; TRBD1 aligns across 12 bases. V trimming: 7 bases; J trimming: 5 bases; junction bases outside the gene matches: 6. CDR1 and CDR2 (germline): MNHNS, SASEGT. This CDR3 has 15 residues. CDR3 sequence: CASTTGQGANNEQFF. DNA for the CDR3: TGTGCCAGCACGACGGGACAGGGGGCCAACAATGAGCAGTTCTTC.

J is TRBJ1-3 and V is TRBV6-1, with a tentative D call TRBD1 (5 bases). CDR1 is MNHNS and CDR2 is SASEGT in the germline V gene. The CDR3 extends over 15 amino acids. Trimming stripped 5 bases from V and 0 bases from J, with 11 bases between. The CDR3 coding sequence is TGTGCCAGCAGTACCGGCGGGGCCTCTGGAAACACCATATATTTT. Translation: CASSTGGASGNTIYF.

V and J are TRBV25-1 and TRBJ1-2; D uncertain. Germline assignment: CDR1 MGHDK and CDR2 SYGVNS. With 0 bases removed from V and 2 bases from J, the gap between germline ends came to 7 bases. The CDR3 is 14 amino acids. The CDR3 sequence: CASSEYLQNYGYTF. CDR3 coding DNA: TGTGCCAGCAGTGAATATCTCCAGAACTATGGCTACACCTTC.

The chain links TRBV5-1 to TRBJ2-7; 10 positions match TRBD1. Germline CDR1 and CDR2: SGHRS and YFSETQ. This CDR3 is 15 amino acids long. The junction had 4 bases not matched to a gene; V was cut back by 4 bases and J by 0 bases. Here the CDR3 DNA reads TGCGCCAGCAGCCCCGGACAGGGGGGCTCCTACGAGCAGTACTTC. Its protein product is CASSPGQGGSYEQYF.

The chain links TRBV4-2 to TRBJ2-3; D not certain. V was shortened by 0 bases and J by 5 bases, with 6 bases between the two germline ends. The germline V gene encodes CDR1 LGHNA and CDR2 YNFKEQ. CDR3 size: 13 residues. CDR3 sequence: CASSQEGLDTQYF. In nucleotides, the CDR3 is TGTGCCAGCAGCCAAGAGGGATTAGATACGCAGTATTTT.

The V gene is TRBV29-1, the J gene TRBJ1-1, with 10 bases fitting TRBD1. The germline V gene encodes CDR1 SQVTM and CDR2 ANQGSEA. Trimming cost V 6 bases and J 3 bases; bases outside gene matches: 7. The CDR3 runs to 14 residues. The CDR3: CSVQDRGTDTEAFF. Written as DNA, the CDR3 is TGCAGCGTGCAGGACAGGGGGACGGACACTGAAGCTTTCTTT.

The gene calls are TRBV5-1 and TRBJ2-3, with 10 bases matching TRBD1. The V gene end was trimmed by 1 base and the J gene end by 0 bases; junction bases not matched to a gene: 8. CDR3 length: 18 amino acids. The germline CDR1 and CDR2 sequences are SGHRS and YFSETQ. The CDR3 bases are TGCGCCAGCAGCTTGTCGCGGTGGGGACAGGGGAGCACAGATACGCAGTATTTT. This translates into CASSLSRWGQGSTDTQYF.

The J gene is TRBJ2-1, the V gene TRBV19, with TRBD2 identical over 8 bases. V lost 4 bases, J lost 12 bases, and 8 bases stayed unmatched. This CDR3 has 13 amino acids. Germline V gene lookup returns CDR1 LNHDA and CDR2 SQIVND (reference sequence). CDR3 DNA: TGTGCCAGTAGTACGACTAGCGACTCTAGGCAGTTCTTC. Translating gives CASSTTSDSRQFF.

This clone was seen a handful of times. This chain connects TRBV20-1 to TRBJ2-7; D is undetermined. Trimming left V 4 bases short and J 5 bases short, with 6 bases between. The germline V gene encodes CDR1 DFQATT and CDR2 SNEGSKA (reference sequence). The CDR3 has 10 amino acids. The CDR3 region has the DNA TGCAGTGCTACAAGGGACGAGCAGTACTTC. This gives the protein CSATRDEQYF.